This TCR beta chain came from a study of beta chain features in type 1 diabetes. General study points: Shortening of TCRB CDR3s, moderate but significant, appeared in all four CD4+ subsets of Type 1 diabetes patients. Patients showed naive, central memory and Treg TCRB repertoires that appeared more similar than those of healthy donors.

Reverse transcription of all isolated RNA meant that expressed TCRB transcripts were sequenced. Profiled with immunoSEQ multiplex PCR; TCRdb holds only in-frame clones, not every one. Of 200,000 to 250,000 clones listed, about 15% are singletons. A note on this clone: The target antigen is unknown.

CDR3 length: 11 amino acids. V was shortened by 7 bases and J by 1 base, with 4 bases between the two germline ends. The V gene's germline CDR1 is LNHDA and CDR2 SQIVND (reference sequence). This sequence joins TRBV19 and TRBJ1-1, with D uncertain. Sample: naive CD4+ T cells from blood. The clonotype was recovered from a man aged 30 to 39 with type 1 diabetes. The CDR3 here is CASTRNTEAFF. The DNA of the CDR3 is TGTGCCAGTACCAGGAACACTGAAGCTTTCTTT.